This TCR beta chain comes out of a study of blood T cell repertoires in COVID-19. Study overall: From the United States, Italy and Spain came samples of acute and convalescent COVID-19. T cells, B-cell-depleted T cells, or PBMCs provided the cDNA or gDNA that served as material.

Authors' processing steps: Reference gene primer amplification gave nucleated cell count estimates. The repertoire was sequenced with immunoSEQ multiplex PCR; TCRdb's copy has only in-frame clones and lacks some. The DNA gave D and trimming, while V, J and clone size come from that table. The table records some 240,000 clones, approximately 85% of them present only once. The source material was peripheral blood. The receptor was isolated from an older woman with active or convalescent COVID-19.

CDR3 protein: CASSRDRRYGYTF. CDR3 DNA: TGTGCCAGCAGCCGGGACAGACGCTATGGCTACACCTTC. This chain joins TRBV2 and TRBJ1-2, with 7 bases fitting TRBD1. Unmatched junction bases numbered 5, after V lost 6 bases and J lost 4 bases. This CDR3 has 13 residues. Germline values: CDR1 SNHLY, CDR2 FYNNEI.